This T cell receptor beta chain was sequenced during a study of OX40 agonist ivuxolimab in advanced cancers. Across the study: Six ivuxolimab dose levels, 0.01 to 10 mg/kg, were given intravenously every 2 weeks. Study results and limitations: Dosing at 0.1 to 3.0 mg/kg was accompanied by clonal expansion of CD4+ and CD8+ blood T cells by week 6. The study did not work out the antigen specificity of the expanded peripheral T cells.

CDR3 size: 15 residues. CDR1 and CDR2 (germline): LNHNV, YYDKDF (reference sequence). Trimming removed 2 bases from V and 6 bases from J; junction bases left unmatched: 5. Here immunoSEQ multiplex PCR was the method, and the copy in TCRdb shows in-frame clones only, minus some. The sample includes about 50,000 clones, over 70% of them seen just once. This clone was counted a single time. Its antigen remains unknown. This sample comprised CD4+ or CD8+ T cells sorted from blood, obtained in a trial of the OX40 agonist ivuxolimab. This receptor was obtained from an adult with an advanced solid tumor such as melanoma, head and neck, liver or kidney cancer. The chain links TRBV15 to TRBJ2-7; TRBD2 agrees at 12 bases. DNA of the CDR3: TGTGCCACCAGCAGACCCGGGACTAGCGGGTCCGAGCAGTACTTC. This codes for CATSRPGTSGSEQYF.